This T cell receptor beta chain was captured in a study of radiation and T cells in renal cell carcinoma. Study information: Nephrectomy followed 15 Gy stereotactic body radiation by 4 weeks.

Germline lookup yields CDR1 SGHTS and CDR2 YDEGEE. The CDR3 consists of 15 residues. V was shortened by 4 bases and J by 2 bases, with 13 bases between the two germline ends. Time point denoted: baseline pretreatment blood. The sample's treatment: 15 Gy SBRT to primary tumor, nephrectomy 4 weeks later. Blood was sampled at baseline, 2 weeks and 4 weeks after SBRT. The tumor was a clear cell renal cell carcinoma. The protocol was immunoSEQ multiplex PCR, while the TCRdb copy is restricted to in-frame clones and leaves out a portion. The table shows 100,000 to 150,000 clones, with around 80% occurring only once. About this clone itself: The antigen is not known.

Overall study results and limits: From baseline, blood top tumor clonotypes peaked at 2 weeks post-radiation.

Sequenced here: blood, sampled from a patient whose treatment included radiotherapy and nephrectomy. The chain links TRBV5-8 to TRBJ1-5; the D is unclear. This TCR was sampled from a woman aged 55-70 years with renal cell carcinoma. CDR3 coding DNA: TGTGCCAGCAGCCATCCGGAGCGGGGCAATCAGCCCCAGCATTTT. Translation: CASSHPERGNQPQHF.